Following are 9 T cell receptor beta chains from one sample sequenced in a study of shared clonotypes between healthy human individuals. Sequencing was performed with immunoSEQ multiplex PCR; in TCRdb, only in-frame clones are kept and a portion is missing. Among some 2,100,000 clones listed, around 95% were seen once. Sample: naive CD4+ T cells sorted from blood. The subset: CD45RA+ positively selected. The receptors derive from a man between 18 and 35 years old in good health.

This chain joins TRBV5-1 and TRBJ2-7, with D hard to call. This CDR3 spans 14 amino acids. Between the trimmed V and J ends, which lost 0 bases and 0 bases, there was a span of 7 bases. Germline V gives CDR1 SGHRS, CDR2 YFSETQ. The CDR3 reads CASSLATASYEQYF. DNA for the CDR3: TGCGCCAGCAGCTTGGCCACAGCCTCCTACGAGCAGTACTTC.

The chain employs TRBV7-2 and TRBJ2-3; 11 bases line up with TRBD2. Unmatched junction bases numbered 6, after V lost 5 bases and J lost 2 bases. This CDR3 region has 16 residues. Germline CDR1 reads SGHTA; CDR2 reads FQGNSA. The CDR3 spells CASSLISGRATDTQYF. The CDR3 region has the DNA TGTGCCAGCAGCCTCATTAGCGGGAGGGCCACAGATACGCAGTATTTT.

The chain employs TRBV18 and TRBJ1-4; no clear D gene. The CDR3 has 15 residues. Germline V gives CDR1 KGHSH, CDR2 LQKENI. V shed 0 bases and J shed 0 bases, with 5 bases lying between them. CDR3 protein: CASSPPQPTNEKLFF. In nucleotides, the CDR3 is TGTGCCAGCTCACCACCGCAACCAACTAATGAAAAACTGTTTTTT.

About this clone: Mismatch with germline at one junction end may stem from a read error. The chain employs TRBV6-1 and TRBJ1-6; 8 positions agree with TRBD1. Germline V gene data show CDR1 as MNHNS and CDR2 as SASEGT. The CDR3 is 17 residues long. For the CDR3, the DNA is TGTGCCAGCAGGGAAGGACAGGGAGGCTCCTATAATTCACCCCTCCACTTT. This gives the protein CASREGQGGSYNSPLHF.

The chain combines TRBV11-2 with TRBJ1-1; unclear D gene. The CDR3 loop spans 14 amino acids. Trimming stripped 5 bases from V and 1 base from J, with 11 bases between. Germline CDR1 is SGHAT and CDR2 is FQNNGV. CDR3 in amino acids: CASSPRRENTEAFF. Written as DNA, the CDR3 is TGTGCCAGCAGCCCTCGACGGGAGAACACTGAAGCTTTCTTT.

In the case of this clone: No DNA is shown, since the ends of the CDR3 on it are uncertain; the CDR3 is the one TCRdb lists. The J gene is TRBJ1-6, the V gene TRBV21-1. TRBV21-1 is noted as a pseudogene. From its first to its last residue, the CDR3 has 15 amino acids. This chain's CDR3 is CASSFGKGSDSPLHF.

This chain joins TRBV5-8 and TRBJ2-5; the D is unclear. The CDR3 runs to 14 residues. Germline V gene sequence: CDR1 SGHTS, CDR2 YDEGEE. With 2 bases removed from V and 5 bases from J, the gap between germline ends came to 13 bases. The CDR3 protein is CASSFRSPEETQYF. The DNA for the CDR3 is TGTGCCAGCAGCTTTCGTTCCCCCGAGGAGACCCAGTACTTC.

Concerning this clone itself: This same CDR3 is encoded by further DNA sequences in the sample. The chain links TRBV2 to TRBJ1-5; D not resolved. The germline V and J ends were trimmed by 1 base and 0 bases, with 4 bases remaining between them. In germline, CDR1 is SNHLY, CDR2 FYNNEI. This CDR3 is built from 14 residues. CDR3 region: CASSEEGSNQPQHF. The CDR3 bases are TGTGCCAGCAGTGAAGAGGGTAGCAATCAGCCCCAGCATTTT. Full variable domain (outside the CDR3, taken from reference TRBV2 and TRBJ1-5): EPEVTQTPSHQVTQMGQEVILRCVPISNHLYFYWYRQILGQKVEFLVSFYNNEISEKSEIFDDQFSVERPDGSNFTLKIRSTKLEDSAMYFCASSEEGSNQPQHFGDGTRLSIL.

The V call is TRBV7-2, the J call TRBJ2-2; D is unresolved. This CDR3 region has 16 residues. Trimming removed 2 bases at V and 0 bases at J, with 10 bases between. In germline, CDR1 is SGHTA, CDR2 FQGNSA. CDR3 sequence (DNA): TGTGCCAGCAGCTTAAGGGTTGTAACGAACACCGGGGAGCTGTTTTTT. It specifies CASSLRVVTNTGELFF. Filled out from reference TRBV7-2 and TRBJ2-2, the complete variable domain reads GAGVSQSPSNKVTEKGKDVELRCDPISGHTALYWYRQSLGQGLEFLIYFQGNSAPDKSGLPSDRFSAERTGGSVSTLTIQRTQQEDSAVYLCASSLRVVTNTGELFFGEGSRLTVL.